These 23 T cell receptor beta chains were sequenced from one sample in a study of cytomegalovirus exposure and HLA in healthy donors. The PCR contained 60 Vbeta and 13 Jbeta primers. Profiling relied on immunoSEQ multiplex PCR, and the TCRdb table lists in-frame clones only, not all of them. The sample consists of around 150,000 clones, roughly 10% of them appearing once. The sample consisted of PBMCs. Receptors were obtained from a male donor in good health and CMV-seronegative.

This clone was recorded a few times. The chain combines TRBV7-9 with TRBJ2-3, with 8 bases lining up with TRBD1. The CDR3 extends over 15 amino acids. The V segment lost 8 bases and the J segment 1 base; nucleotides outside the gene matches: 8. CDR1 is SEHNR, CDR2 FQNEAQ, per germline (reference sequence). The CDR3 sequence is CASSVLTGGTDTQYF. The CDR3 DNA reads as TGTGCCAGCTCTGTCTTGACAGGGGGCACAGATACGCAGTATTTT.

This clone has more than one count but fewer than ten. The rearrangement joins TRBV5-4 to TRBJ2-5; no clear D. This CDR3 comprises 12 residues. The germline CDR1 and CDR2 sequences are SGHNT and YYREEE (reference sequence). Trimming took off 5 bases at V and 1 base at J, with 6 bases between the two ends. Here the CDR3 DNA reads TGTGCCAGCAGGGCTGGCCAAGAGACCCAGTACTTC. Amino acid sequence: CASRAGQETQYF.

V is TRBV6-5 and J is TRBJ2-1; D is possibly TRBD2 (6 bases). The V end was cut by 0 bases, the J end by 2 bases, with 11 bases between. This CDR3 is built from 16 residues. Germline V gene data show CDR1 as MNHEY and CDR2 as SVGAGI. The CDR3 reads CASSYSLVAAYNEQFF. CDR3 in DNA: TGTGCCAGCAGTTACTCGCTCGTAGCGGCCTACAATGAGCAGTTCTTC.

This clone was seen more than once but under ten times. Other nucleotide sequences from this sample produce the same CDR3. V and J are TRBV5-6 and TRBJ2-1; 9 bases fit TRBD1. The CDR3 covers 17 residues. The germline gives CDR1 SGHDT, CDR2 YYEEEE. The ends lost 4 bases at V and 0 bases at J; junction bases unmatched: 8. The CDR3 loop reads CASSLTGGPSSYNEQFF. CDR3 in DNA: TGTGCCAGCAGCCTAACAGGGGGCCCTAGCTCCTACAATGAGCAGTTCTTC.

This clone was detected only a few times. This chain links TRBV25-1 with TRBJ2-5, with 9 positions matching TRBD1. V was clipped by 6 bases and J by 0 bases; unmatched bases: 5. Germline V lookup: CDR1 MGHDK, CDR2 SYGVNS. The CDR3 has 15 residues. The CDR3 is CASSPGTGYQETQYF. The CDR3 region has the DNA TGTGCCAGCAGCCCAGGGACAGGGTACCAAGAGACCCAGTACTTC.

The CDR3 spells CASSQDTRGDTDTQYF. Here the CDR3 DNA reads TGCGCCAGCAGCCAAGATACGAGAGGAGACACAGATACGCAGTATTTT. The V gene is TRBV4-1, the J gene TRBJ2-3; D remains ambiguous. The CDR3 runs 16 residues. The V gene lost 0 bases and the J gene lost 2 bases, with 12 bases spanning the gap. Germline V CDR1 and CDR2: MGHRA, YSYEKL.

The V and J genes are TRBV7-3 and TRBJ1-6, with 8 bases that match TRBD1. Germline CDR1 reads SGHTA; CDR2 reads FQGTGA. This CDR3 region has 12 residues. Losses at the gene ends were 5 bases for V and 18 bases for J; bases not matched to a gene: 9. As DNA, the CDR3 is TGTGCCAGCAGCGCGACAGGGGCCCCTACCCACTTT. This encodes CASSATGAPTHF.

This rearrangement joins TRBV6-5 to TRBJ2-7; 7 bases map to TRBD1. The germline gives CDR1 MNHEY, CDR2 SVGAGI. CDR3 size: 13 residues. The ends lost 6 bases at V and 4 bases at J; junction bases unmatched: 6. The DNA of the CDR3 is TGTGCCAGCAGGGGGACAGCCTTTTACGAGCAGTACTTC. The encoded protein is CASRGTAFYEQYF.

This clone was picked up a small number of times. V is TRBV6-6 and J is TRBJ2-7; no reliable D call. CDR1 and CDR2 from the germline V gene are MNHNY and SVGAGI (reference sequence). V lost 4 bases to trimming and J lost 0 bases, with 16 bases between them. This CDR3 has 16 residues. Here the CDR3 reads CASSSFAAKSSYEQYF. For the CDR3, the DNA is TGTGCCAGCAGTTCGTTTGCTGCCAAGAGCTCCTACGAGCAGTACTTC.

This chain joins TRBV5-6 and TRBJ2-7; maybe TRBD1 (6 bases). The CDR3 totals 16 residues. Trimming removed 0 bases from V and 7 bases from J, with 20 bases in between. Germline-derived CDR1 and CDR2 are SGHDT and YYEEEE. The CDR3 loop is CASSLAKMQGLSEQYF. As DNA, the CDR3 is TGTGCCAGCAGCTTGGCCAAAATGCAGGGGTTATCTGAGCAGTACTTC.

In this sample, this clone turned up a few times. This chain uses TRBV28 with TRBJ2-7; 8 bases align to TRBD1. Trimming at V came to 6 bases and at J to 2 bases, leaving 12 bases not matched to a gene. This CDR3 region has 16 residues. Germline V gene data show CDR1 as MDHEN and CDR2 as SYDVKM. CDR3 amino acids: CASSTLPDRDPYEQYF. The DNA of the CDR3 is TGTGCCAGCAGCACCTTACCGGACAGGGATCCCTACGAGCAGTACTTC.

This clone has a handful of counts. The chain uses TRBV5-1 and TRBJ2-5; D gene uncertain. CDR1 SGHRS and CDR2 YFSETQ come from the germline V gene. The CDR3 covers 13 residues. Trimming removed 4 bases from V and 2 bases from J, with 9 bases in between. DNA for the CDR3: TGCGCCAGCAGCGCTAGTATTCAAGAGACCCAGTACTTC. Translation: CASSASIQETQYF.

This rearrangement joins TRBV4-2 to TRBJ2-5, with a possible D match to TRBD2 (7 bases). The CDR3 runs to 16 residues. Deletions cut 0 bases from V and 4 bases from J, with 15 bases between. CDR1 LGHNA and CDR2 YNFKEQ come from the germline V gene. In DNA form, the CDR3 reads TGTGCCAGCAGCCAAGAAGGGGGGGCTGTGGGAGAGACCCAGTACTTC. It is translated as CASSQEGGAVGETQYF.

This clone has a handful of counts. CDR3 bases: TGTGCCAGCAGCTTGGGGGGACATTCGAACACTGAAGCTTTCTTT. This translates into CASSLGGHSNTEAFF. This chain connects TRBV5-6 to TRBJ1-1; D perhaps matches TRBD1 (6 bases). CDR1 is SGHDT and CDR2 is YYEEEE in the germline V gene. Trimming stripped 0 bases from V and 1 base from J, with 10 bases between. The CDR3 extends over 15 amino acids.

The chain has TRBV5-6 and TRBJ2-7; 9 bases agree with TRBD1. The CDR3 extends over 15 amino acids. The trim removed 2 bases at V and 1 base at J, leaving 4 bases unmatched. Germline V gene sequence: CDR1 SGHDT, CDR2 YYEEEE. CDR3 region: CASSFRDRESYEQYF. CDR3 nucleotides: TGTGCCAGCAGCTTTCGGGACAGGGAATCCTACGAGCAGTACTTC.

Only a few counts were recorded for this clone. The chain carries TRBV6-1 and TRBJ1-1, with D hard to call. CDR1 is MNHNS, CDR2 SASEGT, per germline. CDR3 length: 14 residues. Trimming took off 8 bases at V and 0 bases at J, with 13 bases between the two ends. CDR3 bases: TGTGCCAGCGCTTCTATGAACTTGAACACTGAAGCTTTCTTT. This encodes CASASMNLNTEAFF.

CDR3 nucleotide sequence: TGCGCCAGCAGCCCTTGGAATGACAGGGCCCCTGAAGCTTTCTTT. As protein: CASSPWNDRAPEAFF. V and J are TRBV5-1 and TRBJ1-1; 7 nucleotides line up with TRBD1. Trimming took 4 bases from V and 6 from J; bases not matched to a gene: 12. The germline V gene encodes CDR1 SGHRS and CDR2 YFSETQ. The CDR3 runs 15 residues.

This sequence joins TRBV9 and TRBJ2-1, with TRBD2 identical over 12 bases. J lost 8 bases, V lost 2 bases, and 8 bases had no gene match. The CDR3 is made up of 16 amino acids. CDR1 is SGDLS and CDR2 is YYNGEE in the germline V gene. The DNA for the CDR3 is TGTGCCAGCAGCGTGCCCGCTAGCGGGAGGGCCTATGAGCAGTTCTTC. Its translation: CASSVPASGRAYEQFF.

On this clone: This sample includes further DNA sequences coding for the same CDR3. This chain joins TRBV5-1 and TRBJ1-2; D is uncertain. The germline V gene has CDR1 SGHRS and CDR2 YFSETQ. The V end lost 0 bases, the J end lost 2 bases, and 8 bases lay between the germline ends. CDR3 length equals 14 residues. CDR3 nucleotide sequence: TGCGCCAGCAGCTTGGACTCCTCCAACTATGGCTACACCTTC. It codes for CASSLDSSNYGYTF. The full variable domain, with the rest looked up from reference TRBV5-1 and TRBJ1-2, is KAGVTQTPRYLIKTRGQQVTLSCSPISGHRSVSWYQQTPGQGLQFLFEYFSETQRNKGNFPGRFSGRQFSNSRSEMNVSTLELGDSALYLCASSLDSSNYGYTFGSGTRLTVV.

CDR3 region: CASSPGKSGRTYEQYF. In DNA form, the CDR3 reads TGTGCCAGCAGCCCGGGGAAAAGCGGGAGAACCTACGAGCAGTACTTC. V is TRBV28 and J is TRBJ2-7, with 8 bases lining up with TRBD2. This CDR3 contains 16 residues. CDR1 MDHEN and CDR2 SYDVKM come from the germline V gene. Losses at the gene ends were 6 bases for V and 2 bases for J; bases not matched to a gene: 12.

The CDR3: CASSHPARGNYNEQFF. DNA of the CDR3: TGCGCCAGCAGCCACCCCGCAAGGGGGAACTACAATGAGCAGTTCTTC. This rearrangement joins TRBV4-1 to TRBJ2-1; D is perhaps TRBD1 (6 bases). The CDR3 sequence is 16 residues long. Germline V CDR1 and CDR2: MGHRA, YSYEKL. The V gene lost 3 bases and the J gene lost 3 bases, with 15 bases spanning the gap.

This chain joins TRBV10-3 and TRBJ2-5; 14 nucleotides agree with TRBD2. Germline V lookup: CDR1 ENHRY, CDR2 SYGVKD. This CDR3 comprises 20 residues. Unmatched junction bases numbered 23, after V lost 9 bases and J lost 5 bases. Here the CDR3 DNA reads TGTGCCATGTGGGGTGTGAGATCGGGACTAGCGGGAGAAGGGTGTGAGACCCAGTACTTC. Amino acids: CAMWGVRSGLAGEGCETQYF.

The chain joins TRBV4-3 to TRBJ1-1; TRBD1 matches at 9 bases. J was trimmed by 5 bases and V by 2 bases; bases with no gene match: 9. Germline CDR1 reads LGHNA; CDR2 reads YSLEER. The CDR3 is 16 residues long. The CDR3 loop reads CASSQPLRQGGTEAFF. In DNA, the CDR3 is TGCGCCAGCAGCCAACCCTTGAGACAGGGGGGGACTGAAGCTTTCTTT.